This T cell receptor beta chain was captured by sequencing in a study of T cells in Graves' hyperthyroidism and ophthalmopathy. General study points: Ophthalmopathy, which appeared later, was predicted by the model a median around 6 months before onset. Among clonotypes expanded in thyroid above 0.001, most were also found in blood.

Ophthalmopathy cases met thresholds of Clinical Activity Score at least 3, NOSPECS grade at least 4 and duration under 3 months. Fresh peripheral blood, 10 ml, was the source of the PBMCs. Trimming left V 1 base short and J 4 bases short, with 9 bases between. From germline, CDR1 is GTSNPN and CDR2 SVGIG (reference sequence). The CDR3 is 13 residues long. The source material, RNA transcripts, was used to amplify TCR beta CDR3 regions. With the HTBI primer set, the TCR CDR3 went through a first round of RT-PCR. MiXCR, run by TCRdb on the multiplex PCR reads, gives a single entry per CDR3 protein. The sample yields hundreds of thousands of distinct CDR3 sequences, around 21% seen once. Many counts were recorded for this clonotype. The antigen remains undetermined.

The sample comprised blood. J is TRBJ2-3 and V is TRBV30, with D tentatively TRBD1 (5 bases). The receptor was isolated from a man aged 25-40 years with Graves' ophthalmopathy. This CDR3 is CAWSATGPDTQYF. CDR3 DNA sequence: TGTGCCTGGAGTGCTACAGGCCCAGATACGCAGTATTTT.